The 32 T cell receptor beta chains below were found in one sample sequenced in a study of tumor-infiltrating lymphocytes in primary liver carcinoma. Co-extraction of RNA and DNA was performed on roughly 20-33 mg of unsorted bulk tissue. The investigators made TCR beta cDNA from roughly 460 ng total RNA, using a constant-region primer. Amplification in three nested multiplex PCR rounds with slightly modified ARM-PCR gave rise to TCR beta libraries. Two initial PCR rounds of about 10 cycles each paired TRBV1-TRBV30 forward primers with a C-beta reverse primer. A single record per CDR3 protein comes from TCRdb applying MiXCR to the multiplex PCR reads. This repertoire shows some 110,000 distinct CDR3 sequences, roughly three fifths found once; its top ten account for less than 10%. The sample consisted of liver tumor tissue from sampling region 3. Subset: tumor region T3, left-lateral pole. All receptors derive from a woman in her sixties with primary liver carcinoma and hepatitis B virus infection.

To note about this clonotype: Being one base from a much bigger clone, this may be a read error. The chain combines TRBV7-8 with TRBJ2-7, with D perhaps given as TRBD1 or TRBD2 (5 bases each). Per germline, CDR1 SGHVS and CDR2 FQNEAQ. The CDR3 is made up of 14 amino acids. The CDR3 DNA sequence: TGTACCAGCAGCTTAGGGGACCGATCCTACGAGCAGTACTTC. Protein sequence: CTSSLGDRSYEQYF.

The chain recombines TRBV7-9 with TRBJ2-7, with D perhaps TRBD1 or TRBD2 (5 bases each). With 8 bases removed from V and 5 bases from J, the gap between germline ends came to 16 bases. CDR3 length: 13 amino acids. Germline-derived CDR1 and CDR2 are SEHNR and FQNEAQ (reference sequence). The CDR3 DNA reads TGTGCCAGCTCCTGGGGCAGGGACGACGAGCAGTACTTC. Protein: CASSWGRDDEQYF.

A note on this clonotype: A much larger clone differs by one base, so this may be a read error. The chain employs TRBV5-6 and TRBJ1-1, with D possibly TRBD1 on 5 matching bases. V dropped 5 bases and J dropped 1 base, with 9 bases sitting between them. The CDR3 extends over 13 amino acids. In germline, CDR1 is SGHDT, CDR2 YYEEEE. The CDR3 loop reads CASRGLANTEAFF. Written as DNA, the CDR3 is TGTGCCAGCAGGGGACTGGCGAACACTGAAGCTTTCTTT. Full variable domain (outside the CDR3, taken from reference TRBV5-6 and TRBJ1-1): DAGVTQSPTHLIKTRGQQVTLRCSPKSGHDTVSWYQQALGQGPQFIFQYYEEEERQRGNFPDRFSGHQFPNYSSELNVNALLLGDSALYLCASRGLANTEAFFGQGTRLTVV.

About this clonotype: At one of its ends the junction is not consistent with the germline gene, which may arise from a read error. J is TRBJ2-1 and V is TRBV11-3, with 9 bases lining up with TRBD2. The CDR3 loop spans 18 amino acids. Looked up from germline, CDR1 is SGHNT and CDR2 is YENEEA. The DNA for the CDR3 is TGTGCCAGCAGCTTAGGTCATGGCGGGAGGGCCTGCTACAATGAGCAGTCCTTC. It yields the protein CASSLGHGGRACYNEQSF.

The chain has TRBV24-1 and TRBJ2-1; D not certain. The V end lost 5 bases, the J end lost 10 bases, and 11 bases lay between the germline ends. The CDR3 is made up of 12 amino acids. Germline V gene lookup returns CDR1 KGHDR and CDR2 SFDVKD. Here the CDR3 DNA reads TGTGCCACCAGTGTCCCCCAGTGGGAGCAGTTCTTC. Its protein is CATSVPQWEQFF.

Worth noting for this clonotype: A much larger clone sits a single nucleotide away, making a read error possible. This chain joins TRBV29-1 and TRBJ1-5; TRBD1 is a possible D gene (6 bases). With the DNA end fitting TRBJ2-3 better, the J assignment may be wrong. The germline V gene has CDR1 SQVTM and CDR2 ANQGSEA. The length of the CDR3 is 14 residues. The CDR3: CSVSGQSSNQPQYF. The CDR3 nucleotides are TGCAGCGTTTCCGGACAGTCAAGCAATCAGCCCCAGTATTTT.

Regarding this clonotype: Its ends do not fully match the called genes, so a read error is possible. The chain is built from TRBV12-3 or TRBV12-4 and TRBJ1-6; weak D call: TRBD1 (6 bases). The CDR3 is 16 amino acids. CDR3 amino acids: CVSSQGRGGLNSPLHF. In DNA, the CDR3 is TGTGTCAGCAGTCAGGGACGGGGGGGCTTGAATTCACCCCTCCACTTT.

J is TRBJ2-7 and V is TRBV29-1, with TRBD2 identical over 11 bases. J gave up 5 bases and V 8 bases, and 8 bases lay outside the gene matches. The germline gives CDR1 SQVTM, CDR2 ANQGSEA. CDR3 length: 13 amino acids. As DNA, the CDR3 is TGCAGCATTGGGACTAGCGGACTGCACGAGCAGTACTTC. Its translation is CSIGTSGLHEQYF.

This clonotype has a single count. In this CDR3 the conserved last residue, phenylalanine or tryptophan, is missing, so a read error is likely. No DNA is shown, since the ends of the CDR3 on it are uncertain; the CDR3 is the one TCRdb lists. The CDR3 sequence is CASTLERVTLI. This sequence joins TRBV11-2 and TRBJ2-1. With termini counted, the CDR3 has 11 amino acids. Looked up from germline, CDR1 is SGHAT and CDR2 is FQNNGV.

In the case of this clonotype: At one boundary the junction diverges from the germline segment, which might be a read error. This chain joins TRBV5-1 and TRBJ2-5; tentatively, D is TRBD2 (5 bases). CDR1 is SGHRS and CDR2 is YFSETQ in the germline V gene. The CDR3 covers 13 residues. CDR3 region: CTSSLRVAETQYF. The CDR3 DNA reads as TGCACCAGCAGCTTGCGGGTCGCGGAGACCCAGTACTTC.

The chain has TRBV7-3 and TRBJ2-1; 11 bases map to TRBD2. CDR3 length: 15 amino acids. The germline V gene encodes CDR1 SGHTA and CDR2 FQGTGA. Trimming removed 3 bases from V and 5 bases from J; junction bases left unmatched: 3. The chain's CDR3 is CASSFSGREHNEQFF. The CDR3 region has the DNA TGTGCCAGCAGCTTTAGCGGGAGGGAACACAATGAGCAGTTCTTC.

With respect to this clonotype: A much larger clone lies a single base off, so this may be a read error. V usage is TRBV10-3 and J usage is TRBJ2-1, with 10 bases that match TRBD2. Per the germline V gene, CDR1 is ENHRY and CDR2 is SYGVKD. Trimming at V came to 5 bases and at J to 2 bases, leaving 15 bases not matched to a gene. CDR3 size: 19 residues. This chain's CDR3 is CAISPMSGRSGRAYNEQFF. In nucleotides, the CDR3 is TGTGCCATCAGTCCCATGTCAGGGAGAAGCGGGAGGGCCTACAATGAGCAGTTCTTC.

This clonotype was seen many times. The CDR3 bases are TGCGGGGCACAGAACACTGAAGCTTTCTTT. Translation: CGAQNTEAFF. The gene calls are TRBV29-1 and TRBJ1-1; perhaps TRBD1 as D (5 bases). CDR1 and CDR2 from the germline V gene are SQVTM and ANQGSEA. This CDR3 has 10 amino acids.

This clonotype has at least ten counts. The chain recombines TRBV29-1 with TRBJ2-7; no clear D. From germline, CDR1 is SQVTM and CDR2 ANQGSEA. This CDR3 contains 12 residues. Trimming pared 3 bases from V and 4 bases from J, leaving 10 bases between. Here the CDR3 DNA reads TGCAGCGTTGAGTCTAGTAGATACGAGCAGTACTTC. Amino acid sequence: CSVESSRYEQYF.

This chain joins TRBV2 and TRBJ2-1; D assignment may be TRBD1 or TRBD2 (5 bases each). Trimming took 6 bases from V and 3 from J, leaving 12 bases between them. Germline lookup yields CDR1 SNHLY and CDR2 FYNNEI. This CDR3 spans 14 amino acids. CDR3 DNA: TGTGCCAGCAGCTCCGGGACGGACTACAATGAGCAGTTCTTC. It translates to CASSSGTDYNEQFF.

Concerning this clonotype: At one of its ends the junction is not consistent with the germline gene, which may arise from a read error. This rearrangement joins TRBV30 to TRBJ1-5; 8 nucleotides align to TRBD1. The CDR3 totals 18 residues. Germline loops: CDR1 GTSNPN, CDR2 SVGIG (reference sequence). The CDR3 bases are TGTGCCTCGAGTGTAAGGGACAGGCTTACAAATGACGGTCAGCCCCAGCATTTT. Translating it yields CASSVRDRLTNDGQPQHF. Complete variable domain (other parts from reference TRBV30 and TRBJ1-5): SQTIHQWPATLVQPVGSPLSLECTVEGTSNPNLYWYRQAAGRGLQLLFYSVGIGQISSEVPQNLSASRPQDRQFILSSKKLLLSDSGFYLCASSVRDRLTNDGQPQHFGDGTRLSIL.

To note about this clonotype: Mismatch with germline at one junction end may stem from a read error. The chain combines TRBV10-3 with TRBJ1-2; possible D gene TRBD1, 6 bases. This CDR3 is built from 13 residues. Per the germline V gene, CDR1 is ENHRY and CDR2 is SYGVKD. CDR3 sequence (DNA): TGTGCCATCATTGAGGATGGGGGCTTGGGCTACACCTTC. Amino acids: CAIIEDGGLGYTF.

Concerning this clonotype itself: This clone may be a read error of a much larger clone one base away. The J gene is TRBJ2-6, the V gene TRBV6-1; D not resolved. The CDR3 spans 17 residues. With 1 base removed from V and 0 bases from J, the gap between germline ends came to 10 bases. Germline assignment: CDR1 MNHNS and CDR2 SASEGT. This chain's CDR3 is CASSEVLFGSGANVLTF. The CDR3 DNA is TGTGCCAGCAGTGAAGTGCTTTTTGGCTCTGGGGCCAACGTCCTGACTTTC.

Regarding this clonotype: A much larger clone is a single base away; this may be a read error. The chain links TRBV6-6 to TRBJ2-1, with 8 bases aligning to TRBD2. CDR1 and CDR2 (germline): MNHNY, SVGAGI (reference sequence). CDR3 length equals 17 residues. The CDR3 spells CASSSSGSGSSYDEQFF. CDR3 coding DNA: TGTGCCAGCAGTTCATCGGGAAGCGGGAGCTCCTACGATGAGCAGTTCTTC.

A word on this clonotype: One end of the junction varies from germline; a read error may be responsible. The genes are TRBV6-5 and TRBJ2-6; 9 positions match TRBD2. This CDR3 has 24 amino acids. CDR1 and CDR2 from the germline V gene are MNHEY and SVGAGI. CDR3 loop: CASRAHPLAGYLPPSISGVNVLTF. CDR3 nucleotides: TGTGCAAGCAGAGCCCACCCCCTAGCGGGATACCTTCCCCCTTCCATCTCTGGGGTCAACGTCCTGACTTTC.

This clonotype was observed at least ten times. J is TRBJ1-1 and V is TRBV7-8; D is unresolved. Looked up from germline, CDR1 is SGHVS and CDR2 is FQNEAQ. V lost 0 bases to trimming and J lost 0 bases, with 8 bases between them. CDR3 length: 15 amino acids. The CDR3 DNA reads TGTGCCAGCAGCTTAGCCGGCGGTATGAACACTGAAGCTTTCTTT. This sequence encodes CASSLAGGMNTEAFF.

The J gene is TRBJ2-2, the V gene TRBV7-8, with 8 bases identical to TRBD2. CDR3 length: 17 residues. The V gene end was trimmed by 7 bases and the J gene end by 4 bases; junction bases not matched to a gene: 14. CDR1 and CDR2 from the germline V gene are SGHVS and FQNEAQ. The DNA for the CDR3 is TGTGCCAGCAACTCCGGACTAGCTGGAGTTAGCACCGGGGAGCTGTTTTTT. This gives the protein CASNSGLAGVSTGELFF. Full variable domain (rest looked up from reference TRBV7-8 and TRBJ2-2): GAGVSQSPRYKVAKRGQDVALRCDPISGHVSLFWYQQALGQGPEFLTYFQNEAQLDKSGLPSDRFFAERPEGSVSTLKIQRTQQEDSAVYLCASNSGLAGVSTGELFFGEGSRLTVL.

The V and J genes are TRBV5-1 and TRBJ2-7, with a possible D match to TRBD2 (6 bases). The CDR3 contains 13 residues. V was clipped by 8 bases and J by 3 bases, with 15 bases between them. Germline V gene data show CDR1 as SGHRS and CDR2 as YFSETQ. CDR3 residues: CARTGTPLYEQYF. The CDR3 DNA follows: TGCGCCAGAACCGGGACTCCCCTCTACGAGCAGTACTTC.

Worth noting for this clonotype: Relative to the germline gene, one junction end is altered; a read error may explain this. The gene calls are TRBV6-1 and TRBJ2-5; possibly TRBD2 for D (6 bases). Germline V lookup: CDR1 MNHNS, CDR2 SASEGT. This CDR3 has 18 amino acids. The CDR3 nucleotides read TGTGTCAGCAGTGATTTTCGGAGGGCCGGTTTGGCCCATGAGACCCAGTACTTC. As protein: CVSSDFRRAGLAHETQYF.

The chain is built from TRBV6-1 and TRBJ1-6; D unclear. Per germline, CDR1 MNHNS and CDR2 SASEGT. The CDR3 runs to 14 residues. The CDR3 region is CVTRPTWGDSPLHF. The CDR3 DNA reads TGTGTCACCCGACCCACGTGGGGTGATTCACCCCTCCACTTT.

Notes on this clonotype: The junction shows a germline mismatch at one end, possibly a read error. The chain is built from TRBV5-4 and TRBJ1-2; maybe TRBD1 (6 bases). In germline, CDR1 is SGHNT, CDR2 YYREEE (reference sequence). This CDR3 contains 14 residues. CDR3 residues: CASSISGANYGYTF. In DNA form, the CDR3 reads TGTGCCAGCAGCATATCAGGGGCTAACTATGGCTACACGTTC.

Turning to this clonotype: One end of the junction varies from germline; a read error may be responsible. The chain recombines TRBV29-1 with TRBJ2-1, with D maybe TRBD1 (6 bases). The germline V gene has CDR1 SQVTM and CDR2 ANQGSEA. CDR3 size: 14 residues. The CDR3 sequence is CSVEATGSGNEQFF. The CDR3 DNA sequence: TGCAGCGTTGAAGCGACAGGATCCGGCAATGAACAGTTCTTC.

This clonotype was found many times. The chain couples TRBV5-1 to TRBJ2-3; D uncertain. Trimming left V 4 bases short and J 3 bases short, with 15 bases between. This CDR3 is 15 amino acids long. Germline CDR1 reads SGHRS; CDR2 reads YFSETQ. CDR3 sequence (DNA): TGCGCCAGCAGCGAGAGTAGCTCCTGGACAGATACGCAGTATTTT. Residues: CASSESSSWTDTQYF.

A note on this clonotype: Given a much more abundant clone one base away, this may be a read error. The chain carries TRBV14 and TRBJ2-1; no definite D call. The CDR3 has 13 amino acids. V was trimmed by 8 bases and J by 6 bases, leaving 14 bases between them. CDR1 is SGHDN, CDR2 FVKESK, per germline. CDR3 nucleotides: TGTGCCAGCGGCCCCCAGGAAGTCAATGAGCAGTTCTTC. Protein: CASGPQEVNEQFF.

The CDR3 DNA reads TGCGTCAGTAGCCAAGCGGAACAGAGTTACGAGCAGTACTTC. Encoded protein: CVSSQAEQSYEQYF. The chain links TRBV4-1 to TRBJ2-7, with D possibly TRBD2 on 5 matching bases. CDR1 and CDR2 from the germline V gene are MGHRA and YSYEKL. The CDR3 sequence is 14 residues long.

The table lists this clonotype with a few counts. A read error may explain this, as a much larger clone is one base away. The rearrangement joins TRBV12-3 or TRBV12-4 to TRBJ2-5; D remains unclear. This CDR3 comprises 16 residues. The chain's CDR3 is CASSLWPRKDTETRYF. The DNA for the CDR3 is TGTGCCAGCAGTTTGTGGCCCCGGAAGGATACAGAGACCCGGTACTTC.

To note about this clonotype: This CDR3 is missing its conserved last phenylalanine or tryptophan, likely due to a read error. The rearrangement joins TRBV11-2 to TRBJ2-1, with 11 bases identical to TRBD2. The CDR3 extends over 15 amino acids. The germline V gene encodes CDR1 SGHAT and CDR2 FQNNGV. The CDR3 region has the DNA TGTGCCAGCAGCTCGGGACTAGCGGTCTACAGTGAGCAGTTCATC. This sequence encodes CASSSGLAVYSEQFI.